The entry below describes one TCR beta chain. Its antigen is still unknown. No clone much larger than this one lies a single base away; base qualities are absent. Sorting staining used anti-CD3, anti-CD4, anti-CD8 and a Vbeta20 antibody from the IOTest Beta Mark kit on a FACSAria III, with purity above 97%. Peripheral blood was collected in sodium heparin tubes and mononuclear cells were isolated by Ficoll-Paque PLUS density gradient centrifugation. Before TCRbeta deep sequencing, the CD4+ Vbeta20+, CD4+ Vbeta20-, and CD8+ T cell fractions were FACS-sorted. The cysteine opens and the phenylalanine closes a CDR3 of 15 amino acids. Only the CDR3 DNA stays, 45 bases, in frame from base 1. The germline V and J ends show losses of 0 bases and 4 bases respectively, and no gene match explains 4 bases of the junction. The germline V gene specifies MGHRA as CDR1 and YSYEKL as CDR2. These data originate in a study of somatic mutations in T cells in chronic GVHD (dated by TCRdb to the early 2020s).

Genomic DNA was isolated and then used for the TCRbeta deep sequencing. TCRbeta CDR3 sequencing and initial data processing were performed as a commercial service with the immunoSEQ assay. The paper's processing steps were these. Reads were demultiplexed, adapter and primer sequences were removed, similar clones were merged by frequency-ratio clustering, and V, D, J genes were annotated with IMGT. In TCRdb, the immuneACCESS table is reduced to in-frame sequences with V and J assigned. These tables do not hold every clone; where another copy was compared, an unresolved V gene accounts for under half, and the others remain unexplained. Clone size and the V and J calls come from that table; the DNA yielded D and trimming. This sample lists some 13,000 clones; around 80% were detected once. The top ten hold around 32% of the sample.

The chain uses TRBV4-1 and TRBJ1-2; TRBD1 lines up with 8 middle nucleotides. The receptor's source is a male patient aged 50 to 60 with chronic graft-versus-host disease. Some T cells present after a transplant may be cells of the graft donor. The source material was Vbeta20-negative CD4+ T cells from blood. This sample's cell subset or site label indicates: CD4+ T cells sorted as TCR Vbeta20 negative by flow cytometry. The nucleotides read TGCGCCAGCAGCCAAGATCGACAGGGGACCTATGGCTACACCTTC. This codes for CASSQDRQGTYGYTF.